This is a list of T cell receptor beta chains from one sample in a study of T cells in Graves' hyperthyroidism and ophthalmopathy. TCRdb fed the multiplex PCR reads into MiXCR, producing one record per CDR3 protein. Of roughly 420,000 distinct CDR3 sequences detected, approximately 13% appear once; the ten largest clones hold 4% to 6.5%. The sample taken for sequencing was blood. Receptors originate from a woman in her late teens or twenties with Graves' hyperthyroidism. Each CDR3 is given with its conserved first and last residue. D genes are given only for firm matches. Size tells how often a clone was seen (once, few, many) or the class of an expanded clone, and some rows leave it out.

clone size	D gene	V gene	J gene	CDR3 protein	CDR3 DNA
many	.	TRBV3-1	TRBJ2-1	CASSQTRRALGNEQFF	TGTGCCAGCAGCCAAACCAGGAGGGCCTTGGGCAATGAGCAGTTCTTC
.	.	TRBV19	TRBJ2-1	CASSSHGSNEQFF	TGTGCCAGTAGTTCCCATGGCTCCAATGAGCAGTTCTTC
many	.	TRBV12-3/TRBV12-4	TRBJ2-1	CASSFFSGTDEQFF	TGTGCCAGCAGTTTTTTTTCCGGTACCGATGAGCAGTTCTTC
many	.	TRBV12-3/TRBV12-4	TRBJ1-4	CASSTGLGEKLFF	TGTGCCAGCAGTACAGGGTTAGGGGAAAAACTGTTTTTT
many	TRBD2	TRBV28	TRBJ2-7	CASSPPNSGLAAYEQYF	TGTGCCAGCAGTCCACCGAATTCGGGACTAGCGGCCTACGAGCAGTACTTC
.	.	TRBV11-2	TRBJ1-1	CASSLDLWEGEAFF	TGTGCCAGCAGCTTAGATCTATGGGAAGGCGAAGCTTTCTTT
many	.	TRBV27	TRBJ1-2	CASSSFGGNYGYTF	TGTGCCAGCAGCTCATTCGGGGGGAACTATGGCTACACCTTC
many	.	TRBV12-3/TRBV12-4	TRBJ1-5	CASLGTGNNQPQHF	TGTGCCAGCCTAGGGACGGGCAACAATCAGCCCCAGCATTTT
many	.	TRBV12-5	TRBJ2-3	CASGDTGDTQYF	TGTGCTAGTGGCGATACAGGGGATACGCAGTATTTT
.	TRBD2	TRBV28	TRBJ2-7	CASSTGLAGWEQYF	TGTGCCAGCAGTACGGGACTAGCGGGATGGGAGCAGTACTTC
few	.	TRBV18	TRBJ1-2	CASSPSDTRGYTF	TGTGCCAGCTCACCCTCGGACACGCGGGGCTACACCTTC
many	TRBD1	TRBV5-1	TRBJ2-7	CASSLEGTDYEQYF	TGCGCCAGCAGCTTGGAGGGGACAGACTACGAGCAGTACTTC
once	.	TRBV10-3	TRBJ1-3	CAISAPRNTIYF	TGTGCCATCAGTGCCCCTCGAAACACCATATATTTT
many	.	TRBV20-1	TRBJ2-1	CSASSPPGRGNKAYNEQFF	TGCAGTGCTAGTAGCCCCCCGGGGCGCGGGAACAAGGCCTACAATGAGCAGTTCTTC
few	TRBD2	TRBV4-2	TRBJ2-2	CASSHSERDTGELFF	TGTGCCAGCAGCCACAGTGAGCGGGATACCGGGGAGCTGTTTTTT
.	.	TRBV6-2/TRBV6-3	TRBJ2-7	CASSYLPRQGGNYEQYF	TGTGCCAGCAGTTACTTACCCCGACAGGGAGGAAACTACGAGCAGTACTTC
.	.	TRBV18	TRBJ1-3	CASSPPGVQVHSGNTIYF	TGTGCCAGCTCACCACCGGGGGTGCAGGTGCACTCTGGAAACACCATATATTTT
many	.	TRBV12-3/TRBV12-4	TRBJ2-1	CASSPQLSSYNEQFF	TGTGCCAGCAGTCCTCAGCTAAGCTCCTACAATGAGCAGTTCTTC
many	TRBD1	TRBV5-1	TRBJ1-1	CASSSRGHNTEAFF	TGCGCCAGCAGCTCCAGGGGGCATAACACTGAAGCTTTCTTT
many	.	TRBV15	TRBJ1-2	CATSRLEDYGYTF	TGTGCCACCAGCAGGCTGGAAGACTATGGCTACACCTTC
many	TRBD2	TRBV20-1	TRBJ2-2	CSVTGLAANTGELFF	TGCAGTGTTACTGGACTAGCGGCAAACACCGGGGAGCTGTTTTTT
few	.	TRBV14	TRBJ2-7	CASGLKQGGEQYF	TGTGCCAGCGGATTGAAACAGGGCGGCGAGCAGTACTTC
many	TRBD1	TRBV7-2	TRBJ1-5	CASSQSTGTGPYSNQPQHF	TGTGCCAGCAGCCAAAGTACCGGGACAGGCCCATATAGCAATCAGCCCCAGCATTTT
many	TRBD2	TRBV7-9	TRBJ2-1	CASSALGTSGHNEQFF	TGTGCCAGCAGCGCTCTCGGGACTAGCGGACACAATGAGCAGTTCTTC
many	.	TRBV2	TRBJ2-7	CARRGEGTYEQYF	TGTGCCAGGAGGGGGGAAGGTACCTACGAGCAGTACTTC
.	TRBD2	TRBV19	TRBJ2-5	CASSIRTSGTERQETQYF	TGTGCCAGTAGTATTAGGACTAGCGGGACCGAACGGCAAGAGACCCAGTACTTC
many	.	TRBV7-9	TRBJ2-3	CASSRAGTQGADTQYF	TGTGCCAGCAGCCGCGCCGGGACCCAAGGGGCAGATACGCAGTATTTT
many	.	TRBV28	TRBJ2-6	CASSRSGAGANVLTF	TGTGCCAGCAGCCGCTCGGGGGCTGGGGCCAACGTCCTGACTTTC
.	TRBD2	TRBV18	TRBJ2-7	CASSHAGEYEQYF	TGTGCCAGCTCACATGCGGGAGAATACGAGCAGTACTTC
few	.	TRBV18	TRBJ1-5	CASSPQLRTDRSNQPQHF	TGTGCCAGCTCACCACAGCTCAGGACAGACCGTAGCAATCAGCCCCAGCATTTT
many	.	TRBV7-2	TRBJ1-4	CASSLAGVDEKLFF	TGTGCCAGCAGCTTGGCAGGGGTTGATGAAAAACTGTTTTTT
.	TRBD2	TRBV3-1	TRBJ2-5	CASRQLAVRETQYF	TGTGCCAGCAGACAACTAGCGGTGAGGGAGACCCAGTACTTC
.	TRBD2	TRBV6-2/TRBV6-3	TRBJ2-5	CASSYSGGGQETQYF	TGTGCCAGCAGTTACTCTGGCGGGGGCCAAGAGACCCAGTACTTC
few	TRBD2	TRBV18	TRBJ2-7	CASSPPGLAGYEQYF	TGTGCCAGCTCACCCCCGGGACTAGCGGGGTACGAGCAGTACTTC
few	TRBD2	TRBV20-1	TRBJ2-5	CSAPPPTSAVQYF	TGCAGTGCTCCACCCCCAACTAGCGCCGTCCAGTACTTC
once	.	TRBV20-1	TRBJ1-3	CSAREAGGNTIYF	TGCAGTGCTAGAGAGGCGGGTGGAAACACCATATATTTT
many	.	TRBV2	TRBJ2-7	CASSEAYAYEQYF	TGTGCCAGCAGTGAAGCGTACGCCTACGAGCAGTACTTC
few	TRBD1	TRBV19	TRBJ2-3	CASRPAPGQRSTDTQYF	TGTGCCAGTAGGCCCGCCCCGGGACAGAGGAGCACAGATACGCAGTATTTT
.	.	TRBV4-1	TRBJ1-4	CASSQTGSHAATNEKLFF	TGCGCCAGCAGCCAAACGGGGTCACACGCAGCAACTAATGAAAAACTGTTTTTT
few	.	TRBV5-5	TRBJ2-3	CASSLVMGSDTQYF	TGTGCCAGCAGCTTGGTTATGGGCTCAGATACGCAGTATTTT
many	.	TRBV10-2	TRBJ2-7	CASSEDYPRGEQYF	TGCGCCAGCAGCGAGGACTACCCAAGGGGGGAGCAGTACTTC